This T cell receptor (beta chain) was recovered during a study of T cells after yellow fever vaccination. A 5'RACE template-switching step, the method used to make TCR cDNA, added a universal primer site and UMIs. TCRdb reprocessed the 5' RACE reads with MiXCR, giving one entry per CDR3 protein. Counted here are approximately 150,000 distinct CDR3 sequences, 6.2% occurring once; the ten biggest clones make up 2.9%. Notes on the study in general: When the response was secondary, it was weaker but reached its peak faster, day 5 versus 15.

This clonotype was counted many times. Antigen unknown. J gave up 5 bases and V 5 bases, and 4 bases lay outside the gene matches. Germline V gives CDR1 SGHTA, CDR2 FQGNSA. The CDR3 extends over 14 amino acids. Sequencing used CD4+ T cells sorted from PBMCs, obtained on the day of the first yellow fever vaccination. This chain connects TRBV7-2 to TRBJ1-4, with 8 nucleotides matching TRBD1. This receptor was obtained from a man aged 18-30 years who received the YFV17D yellow fever vaccine. The CDR3 bases are TGTGCCAGCAGCACACAGGGGGGGAATGAAAAACTGTTTTTT. It encodes CASSTQGGNEKLFF.